Here is one T cell receptor (beta chain) with its context. Its antigen is undetermined. The identical CDR3 is also encoded by other nucleotide sequences in the sample. The sample comes from a study of shared clonotypes between healthy human individuals. Findings and limits, study-wide: The diversity represented, both genetic and in exposure history, was limited by few donors.

When replicate PCRs were run on unsorted PBMC, they used around 290 ng DNA, approximately 33,000 T cell genomes. Sequenced by immunoSEQ multiplex PCR; TCRdb stores in-frame clones only, minus some. Among under 600,000 clones listed, roughly 72% were seen once. Researchers drew on roughly 82 million PBMCs for genomic DNA from unsorted samples. CDR3 length equals 14 residues. V was trimmed by 2 bases and J by 0 bases, leaving 8 bases between them. Germline V gene lookup returns CDR1 SGHRS and CDR2 YFSETQ. The V call is TRBV5-1, the J call TRBJ1-1, with D possibly being TRBD1 (6 bases). The source is a woman in her thirties or forties in good health. Some clones in this sample may be carry-over from other donors' samples. The source material was PBMCs. This CDR3 reads CASSLQGMNTEAFF. The CDR3 DNA sequence: TGCGCCAGCAGCTTACAGGGAATGAACACTGAAGCTTTCTTT. The full variable domain, rest sourced from reference TRBV5-1 and TRBJ1-1, is KAGVTQTPRYLIKTRGQQVTLSCSPISGHRSVSWYQQTPGQGLQFLFEYFSETQRNKGNFPGRFSGRQFSNSRSEMNVSTLELGDSALYLCASSLQGMNTEAFFGQGTRLTVV.